Listed below are T cell receptor beta chains from one sample, sequenced in a study of control samples from healthy donors and cancer patients. Libraries were prepared by immunoSEQ multiplex PCR; TCRdb keeps only in-frame clonotypes and omits some of them. The sample holds approximately 90,000 clones; around 81% are singletons and the top ten take approximately 20%. Specimen: blood. Receptors were obtained from a man aged 25 to 45 in good health. The CDR3 runs from the conserved cysteine through the conserved F or W. D genes are given only for firm matches. The size of a clone is reported for some rows only, either as once, few or many, or as a class for expanded clones.

abundance | j_gene | d_gene | v_gene | CDR3aa
few | TRBJ1-1 | TRBD1 | TRBV3-1/TRBV3-2 | CASSQDRQGAFF
once | TRBJ1-3 | TRBD1 | TRBV18 | CASSPLRQGTGNTIYF
. | TRBJ1-2 | . | TRBV5-1 | CASSPPEGYGYTF
once | TRBJ2-1 | . | TRBV15 | CATSRDLALLYEQFF
. | TRBJ1-1 | . | TRBV6-4 | CASSPGTRSNTEAFF
once | TRBJ2-3 | TRBD1 | TRBV30 | CAWMGTGFSTDTQYF
few | TRBJ1-1 | . | TRBV27 | CASRRNTEAFF
. | TRBJ2-3 | . | TRBV7-7 | CASSPSAGLDTQYF
. | TRBJ1-5 | . | TRBV7-8 | CASSPGINQPQHF
. | TRBJ2-3 | . | TRBV18 | CASSPPIASARPGTDTQYF
. | TRBJ2-7 | . | TRBV30 | CAGVGWGTYEQYF
. | TRBJ2-2 | TRBD1 | TRBV3-1/TRBV3-2 | CASSRGQGYTGELFF
. | TRBJ1-1 | . | TRBV7-9 | CASSSPTWGNTEAFF
. | TRBJ2-1 | . | TRBV20-1 | CSARVYNEQFF
. | TRBJ1-1 | . | TRBV5-1 | CASSLRDRGAEAFF
. | TRBJ2-4 | TRBD1 | TRBV28 | CASSGTGSVSIQYF
. | TRBJ2-7 | . | TRBV18 | CASSPESDEQYF
. | TRBJ2-3 | . | TRBV14 | CASSQVLYQGTDTQYF
. | TRBJ1-3 | . | TRBV28 | CASSLPHSPTGNTIYF
. | TRBJ2-5 | TRBD2 | TRBV7-3 | CASSLLGPSGGPLEYF
. | TRBJ2-3 | . | TRBV29-1 | CSVVGLLTDTQYF
. | TRBJ2-4 | TRBD1 | TRBV5-6 | CASSPPGQTENIQYF
. | TRBJ2-3 | . | TRBV5-6 | CASSLNVRGMGTDTQYF
. | TRBJ2-1 | TRBD1 | TRBV24-1 | CATSDFGTGSNEQFF
once | TRBJ2-7 | TRBD2 | TRBV11-2 | CASSLQYGTSEPYEQYF
. | TRBJ1-1 | . | TRBV18 | CASSPVRSTEAFF
. | TRBJ1-2 | . | TRBV4-1 | CASSQGTQRYGYTF
. | TRBJ1-1 | . | TRBV6-5 | CASREGLLNTEAFF
. | TRBJ1-6 | . | TRBV7-8 | CASSSETAVKNSPLHF
. | TRBJ2-5 | TRBD2 | TRBV18 | CASSPASGEETQYF
. | TRBJ1-6 | . | TRBV30 | CAVEQGTGPNSPLHF
. | TRBJ1-3 | . | TRBV9 | CASSVDSSSGNTIYF
. | TRBJ2-3 | TRBD1 | TRBV24-1 | CATSLPGQGVADTQYF
. | TRBJ2-7 | . | TRBV11-2 | CASSLDRVDYEQYF
once | TRBJ1-5 | . | TRBV5-4 | CASSWGGNQPQHF
once | TRBJ1-2 | TRBD1 | TRBV6-5 | CASSSRQGVSGYTF
. | TRBJ1-2 | . | TRBV2 | CASRTHRVYGYTF
. | TRBJ1-4 | . | TRBV6-1 | CASSEARTGNTKTNEKLFF
. | TRBJ2-7 | TRBD2 | TRBV6-1 | CASSGPGLAGGYEQYF
. | TRBJ1-5 | . | TRBV10-1 | CASSESAEQPQHF
. | TRBJ1-2 | TRBD1 | TRBV25-1 | CASSESIGQGGANYGYTF
. | TRBJ2-7 | . | TRBV2 | CASRQESYEQYF
. | TRBJ1-2 | . | TRBV28 | CASSDRAYGYTF
once | TRBJ2-5 | TRBD2 | TRBV5-1 | CASREGLETQYF
. | TRBJ1-4 | . | TRBV11-2 | CASSLRIRTADNEKLFF
once | TRBJ1-5 | . | TRBV30 | CAWSIGGGQPQHF
. | TRBJ1-1 | . | TRBV5-5 | CASSSGVPNTEAFF
once | TRBJ2-3 | . | TRBV30 | CAWTPGRTDTQYF
. | TRBJ2-4 | . | TRBV27 | CASSFSGGWAAKNIQYF
. | TRBJ1-2 | TRBD1 | TRBV28 | CASSLYRGFGYGYTF